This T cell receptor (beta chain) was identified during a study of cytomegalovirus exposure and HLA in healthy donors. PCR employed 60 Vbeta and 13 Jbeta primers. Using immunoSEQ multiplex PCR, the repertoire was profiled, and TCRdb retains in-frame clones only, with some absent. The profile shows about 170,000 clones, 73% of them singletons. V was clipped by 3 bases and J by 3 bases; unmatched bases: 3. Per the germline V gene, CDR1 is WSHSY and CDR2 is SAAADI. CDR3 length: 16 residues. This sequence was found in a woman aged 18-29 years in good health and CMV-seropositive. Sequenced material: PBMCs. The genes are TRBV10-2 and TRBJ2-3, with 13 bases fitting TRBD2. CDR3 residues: CASSELAGGPTDTQYF. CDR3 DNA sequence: TGCGCCAGCAGTGAACTAGCGGGGGGGCCTACAGATACGCAGTATTTT.